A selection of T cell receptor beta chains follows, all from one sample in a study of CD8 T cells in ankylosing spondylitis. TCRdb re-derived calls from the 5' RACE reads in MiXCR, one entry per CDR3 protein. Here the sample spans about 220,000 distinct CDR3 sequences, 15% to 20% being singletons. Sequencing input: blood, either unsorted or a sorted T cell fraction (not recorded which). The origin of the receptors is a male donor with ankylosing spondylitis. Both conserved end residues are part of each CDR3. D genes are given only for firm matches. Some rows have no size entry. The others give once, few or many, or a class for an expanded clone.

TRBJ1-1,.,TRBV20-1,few,CSPWGEPGTEAFF,TGCAGCCCATGGGGGGAACCTGGTACTGAAGCTTTCTTT
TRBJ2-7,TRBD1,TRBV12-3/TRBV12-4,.,CASRPQGTYEQYF,TGTGCCAGCAGGCCACAGGGGACCTACGAGCAGTACTTC
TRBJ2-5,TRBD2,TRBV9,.,CASSLGLAGERETQYF,TGTGCCAGCAGCTTGGGACTAGCGGGAGAGAGGGAGACCCAGTACTTC
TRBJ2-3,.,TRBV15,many,CATSRGKWETDTQYF,TGTGCCACCAGCAGAGGGAAATGGGAGACAGATACGCAGTATTTT
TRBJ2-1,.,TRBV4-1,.,CASSQGGGINEQFF,TGCGCCAGCAGCCAGGGAGGTGGGATTAATGAGCAGTTCTTC
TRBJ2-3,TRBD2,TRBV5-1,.,CASSPSGNTDTQYF,TGCGCCAGCAGCCCTAGCGGTAACACAGATACGCAGTATTTT
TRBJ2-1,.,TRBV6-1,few,CAIPQGNEQFF,TGTGCCATCCCACAGGGAAATGAGCAGTTCTTC
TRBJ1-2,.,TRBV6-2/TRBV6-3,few,CASSYFDSNYGYTF,TGTGCCAGCAGTTATTTTGACAGCAACTATGGCTACACCTTC
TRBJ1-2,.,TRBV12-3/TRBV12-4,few,CASSPDRDRPSYGYTF,TGTGCCAGCAGTCCGGACAGAGATCGTCCAAGCTATGGCTACACCTTC
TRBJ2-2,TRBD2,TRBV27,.,CASSLLPGVAGYKELFF,TGTGCCAGCAGTTTACTACCGGGGGTAGCGGGCTATAAGGAGCTGTTTTTT
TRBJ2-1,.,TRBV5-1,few,CASSLGGLYNEQFF,TGCGCCAGCAGCTTGGGCGGACTATACAATGAGCAGTTCTTC
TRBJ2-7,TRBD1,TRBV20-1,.,CSACRTGRYEQYF,TGCAGTGCTTGCCGGACAGGAAGATACGAGCAGTACTTC
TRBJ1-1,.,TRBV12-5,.,CASGLSGTLTEAFF,TGTGCTAGTGGTTTGTCCGGGACTCTCACTGAAGCTTTCTTT
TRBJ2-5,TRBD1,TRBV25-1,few,CASGTKPGGSETQYF,TGTGCCAGCGGTACCAAACCAGGGGGCTCGGAGACCCAGTACTTC
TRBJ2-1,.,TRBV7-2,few,CATLGSHEQFF,TGTGCCACCCTCGGGTCCCATGAGCAGTTCTTC
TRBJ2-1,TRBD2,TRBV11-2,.,CASSLGLSGGGSSYNEQFF,TGTGCCAGCAGCTTAGGCCTGAGCGGGGGGGGTTCCTCCTACAATGAGCAGTTCTTC
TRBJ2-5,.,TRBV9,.,CASSVGSWGEETQYF,TGTGCCAGCAGCGTAGGTAGCTGGGGGGAAGAGACCCAGTACTTC
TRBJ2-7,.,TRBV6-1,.,CASSELTAVFYEQYF,TGTGCCAGCAGTGAACTGACAGCAGTTTTTTACGAGCAGTACTTC
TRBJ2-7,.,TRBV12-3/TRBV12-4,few,CASSSADYDEQYF,TGTGCCAGCAGTTCAGCGGACTACGACGAGCAGTACTTC
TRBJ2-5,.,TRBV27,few,CASRPGGGEGAQYF,TGTGCCAGCAGGCCAGGGGGAGGGGAAGGGGCCCAGTACTTC
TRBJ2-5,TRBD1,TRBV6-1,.,CASRHRGLLRETQYF,TGTGCCAGCAGACACAGGGGTCTATTGAGAGAGACCCAGTACTTC
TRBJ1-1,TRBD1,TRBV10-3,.,CATRDSHTEAFF,TGTGCCACCCGGGACAGCCACACTGAAGCTTTCTTT
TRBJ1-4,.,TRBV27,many,CASSPRGAFNEKLFF,TGTGCCAGCAGTCCACGGGGGGCCTTCAATGAAAAACTGTTTTTT
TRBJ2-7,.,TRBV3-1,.,CASSQGFGSYEQYF,TGTGCCAGCAGCCAAGGCTTTGGGTCCTACGAGCAGTACTTC
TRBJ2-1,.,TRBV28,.,CASLLENEQFF,TGTGCCAGTCTCTTGGAAAATGAGCAGTTCTTC
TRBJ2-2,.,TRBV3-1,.,CASSQVQGWGSGELFF,TGTGCCAGCAGCCAAGTCCAGGGATGGGGATCCGGGGAGCTGTTTTTT
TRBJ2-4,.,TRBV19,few,CASSMREVKNIQYF,TGTGCCAGTAGTATGAGGGAGGTCAAAAACATTCAGTACTTC
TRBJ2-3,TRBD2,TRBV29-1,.,CSVEKREATDTQYF,TGCAGCGTTGAGAAGCGGGAGGCGACAGATACGCAGTATTTT
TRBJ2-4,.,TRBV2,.,CASSAGPQGLAKNIQYF,TGTGCCAGCAGTGCGGGACCCCAGGGACTAGCCAAAAACATTCAGTACTTC
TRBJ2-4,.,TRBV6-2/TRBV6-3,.,CASKTTGPAAGWDIQYF,TGTGCCAGCAAAACGACAGGGCCGGCAGCGGGATGGGACATTCAGTACTTC
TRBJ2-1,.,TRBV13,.,CASSTLVPYNEQFF,TGTGCCAGCAGCACGTTAGTCCCCTACAATGAGCAGTTCTTC
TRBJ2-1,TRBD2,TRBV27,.,CASSLSSGLAESSYNEQFF,TGTGCCAGCAGTCTCTCCTCGGGACTAGCGGAGAGCTCCTACAATGAGCAGTTCTTC
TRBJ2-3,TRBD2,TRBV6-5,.,CASSYFPGSSGTDTQYF,TGTGCCAGCAGTTACTTCCCCGGGTCTAGCGGGACAGATACGCAGTATTTT
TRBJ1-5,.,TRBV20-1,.,CSARNGPEGWSNQPQHF,TGCAGTGCTAGAAACGGCCCCGAGGGGTGGAGCAATCAGCCCCAGCATTTT
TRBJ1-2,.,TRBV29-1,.,CSVRDGYGDGYTF,TGCAGCGTCCGGGACGGTTACGGGGATGGCTACACCTTC
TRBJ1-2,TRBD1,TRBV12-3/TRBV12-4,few,CASSTQGARGYTF,TGTGCCAGCAGTACACAGGGGGCGCGGGGCTACACCTTC
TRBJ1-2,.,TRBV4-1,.,CASSQVAGRLSGYTF,TGCGCCAGCAGCCAAGTGGCAGGGCGGTTGAGCGGCTACACCTTC
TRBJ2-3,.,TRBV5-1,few,CASSSEGTDTQYF,TGCGCCAGCAGCTCGGAGGGGACAGATACGCAGTATTTT
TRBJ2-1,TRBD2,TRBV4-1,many,CASSLVLAGVEQFF,TGCGCCAGCAGCCTCGTACTAGCGGGAGTTGAGCAGTTCTTC
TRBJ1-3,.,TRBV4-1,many,CASSNPARVRSGNTIYF,TGCGCCAGCAGCAACCCGGCACGGGTCCGCTCTGGAAACACCATATATTTT
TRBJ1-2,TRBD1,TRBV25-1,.,CASGSGQGERSYGYTF,TGTGCCAGCGGATCGGGACAGGGGGAAAGGAGCTATGGCTACACCTTC
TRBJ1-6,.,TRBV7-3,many,CASSLAGLSSYNSPLHF,TGTGCCAGCAGCTTAGCGGGGCTGAGCTCCTATAATTCACCCCTCCACTTT
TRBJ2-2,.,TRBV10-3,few,CAIPKGNSTNTGELFF,TGTGCCATCCCGAAAGGGAACTCGACGAACACCGGGGAGCTGTTTTTT
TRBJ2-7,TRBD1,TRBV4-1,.,CASSGTGGDDEQYF,TGCGCCAGCAGCGGGACAGGGGGGGACGACGAGCAGTACTTC
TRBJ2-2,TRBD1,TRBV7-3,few,CASSSTGAPGGELFF,TGTGCCAGCAGTTCGACAGGGGCCCCCGGCGGGGAGCTGTTTTTT